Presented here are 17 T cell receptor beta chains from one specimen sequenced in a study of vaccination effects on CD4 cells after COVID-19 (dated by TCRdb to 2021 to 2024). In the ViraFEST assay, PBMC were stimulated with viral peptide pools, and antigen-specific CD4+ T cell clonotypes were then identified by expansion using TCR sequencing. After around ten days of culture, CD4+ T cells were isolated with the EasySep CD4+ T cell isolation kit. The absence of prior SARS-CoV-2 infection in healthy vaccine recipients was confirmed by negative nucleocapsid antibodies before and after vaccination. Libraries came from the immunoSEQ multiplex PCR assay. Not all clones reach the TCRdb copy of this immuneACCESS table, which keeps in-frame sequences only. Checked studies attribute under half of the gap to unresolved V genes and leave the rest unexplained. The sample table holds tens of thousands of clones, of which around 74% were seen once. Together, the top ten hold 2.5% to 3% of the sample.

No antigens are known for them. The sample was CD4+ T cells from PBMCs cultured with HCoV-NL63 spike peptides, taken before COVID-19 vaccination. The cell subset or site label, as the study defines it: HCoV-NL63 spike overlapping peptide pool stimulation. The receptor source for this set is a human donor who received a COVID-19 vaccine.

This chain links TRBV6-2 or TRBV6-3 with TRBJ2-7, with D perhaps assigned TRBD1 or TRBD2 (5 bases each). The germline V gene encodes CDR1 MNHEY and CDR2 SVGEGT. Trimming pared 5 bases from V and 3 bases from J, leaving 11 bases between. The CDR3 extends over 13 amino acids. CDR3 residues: CASSRGGRYEQYV. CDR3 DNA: TGTGCCAGCAGTCGTGGGGGACGCTACGAGCAGTACGTC.

CDR3 nucleotide sequence: TGTGCCAGCTCACCGGACAGGGTCCGCTCTGGGGCCAACGTCCTGACTTTC. Encoded protein: CASSPDRVRSGANVLTF. The chain employs TRBV18 and TRBJ2-6, with 8 positions matching TRBD1. Unmatched junction bases numbered 4, after V lost 3 bases and J lost 0 bases. The germline CDR1 and CDR2 sequences are KGHSH and LQKENI. The CDR3 totals 17 residues.

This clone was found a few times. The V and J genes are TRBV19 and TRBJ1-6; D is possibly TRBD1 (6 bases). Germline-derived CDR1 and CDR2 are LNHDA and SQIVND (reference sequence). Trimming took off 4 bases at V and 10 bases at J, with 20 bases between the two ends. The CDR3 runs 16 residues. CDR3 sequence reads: CASSTVRWTVGSPLHF. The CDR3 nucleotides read TGTGCCAGTAGTACGGTCCGGTGGACAGTAGGATCACCCCTCCACTTT.

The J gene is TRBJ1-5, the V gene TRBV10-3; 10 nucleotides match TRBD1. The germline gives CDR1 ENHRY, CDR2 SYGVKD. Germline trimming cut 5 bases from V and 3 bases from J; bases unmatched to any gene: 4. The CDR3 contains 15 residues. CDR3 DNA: TGTGCCATCAGTCCGGGACAGGGGAACAATCAGCCCCAGCATTTT. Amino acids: CAISPGQGNNQPQHF.

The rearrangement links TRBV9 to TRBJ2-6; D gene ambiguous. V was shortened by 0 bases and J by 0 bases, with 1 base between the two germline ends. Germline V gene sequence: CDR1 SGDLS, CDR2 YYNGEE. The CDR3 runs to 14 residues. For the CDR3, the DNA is TGTGCCAGCAGCGTAGGCTCTGGGGCCAACGTCCTGACTTTC. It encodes CASSVGSGANVLTF.

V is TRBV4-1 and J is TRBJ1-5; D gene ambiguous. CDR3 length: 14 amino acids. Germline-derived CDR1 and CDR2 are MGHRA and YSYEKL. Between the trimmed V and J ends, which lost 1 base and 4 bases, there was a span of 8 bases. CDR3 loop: CASSQVARNQPQHF. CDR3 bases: TGCGCCAGCAGCCAAGTCGCCAGAAATCAGCCCCAGCATTTT.

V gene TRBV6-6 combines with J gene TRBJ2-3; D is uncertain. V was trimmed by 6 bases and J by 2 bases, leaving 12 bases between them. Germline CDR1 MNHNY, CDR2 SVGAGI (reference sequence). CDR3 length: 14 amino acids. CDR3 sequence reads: CASRGRTDTDTQYF. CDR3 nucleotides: TGTGCCAGCAGGGGAAGGACGGACACAGATACGCAGTATTTT.

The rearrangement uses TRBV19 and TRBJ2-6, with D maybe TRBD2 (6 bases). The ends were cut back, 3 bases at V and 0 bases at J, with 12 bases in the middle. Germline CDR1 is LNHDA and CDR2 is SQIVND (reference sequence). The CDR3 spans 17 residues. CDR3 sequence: CASSIGGMTSGANVLTF. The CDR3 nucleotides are TGTGCCAGTAGTATCGGGGGTATGACCTCTGGGGCCAACGTCCTGACTTTC.

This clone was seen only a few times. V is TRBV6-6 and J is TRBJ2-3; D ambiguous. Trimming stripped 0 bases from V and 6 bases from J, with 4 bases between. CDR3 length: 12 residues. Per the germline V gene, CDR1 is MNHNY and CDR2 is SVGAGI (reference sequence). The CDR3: CASSYSPDTQYF. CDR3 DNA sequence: TGTGCCAGCAGTTACTCCCCCGATACGCAGTATTTT.

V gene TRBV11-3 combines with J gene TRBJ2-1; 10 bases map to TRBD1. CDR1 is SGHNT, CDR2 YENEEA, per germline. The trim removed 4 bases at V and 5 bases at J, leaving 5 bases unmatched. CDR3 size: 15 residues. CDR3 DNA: TGTGCCAGCAGCTACCGGGGACAGGGGAACAATGAGCAGTTCTTC. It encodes CASSYRGQGNNEQFF. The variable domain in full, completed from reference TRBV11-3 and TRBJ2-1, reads EAGVVQSPRYKIIEKKQPVAFWCNPISGHNTLYWYLQNLGQGPELLIRYENEEAVDDSQLPKDRFSAERLKGVDSTLKIQPAELGDSAVYLCASSYRGQGNNEQFFGPGTRLTVL.

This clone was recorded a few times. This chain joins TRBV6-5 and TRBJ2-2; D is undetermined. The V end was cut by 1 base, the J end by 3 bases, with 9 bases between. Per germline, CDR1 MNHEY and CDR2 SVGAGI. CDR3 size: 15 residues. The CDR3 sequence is CASSYYSTHTGELFF. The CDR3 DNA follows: TGTGCCAGCAGTTACTACAGCACTCACACCGGGGAGCTGTTTTTT.

CDR3 amino acids: CASSPIRGQGAGYTF. In nucleotides, the CDR3 is TGTGCCAGCTCCCCCATCCGGGGACAGGGGGCAGGCTACACCTTC. The rearrangement links TRBV18 to TRBJ1-2; 12 bases are a match to TRBD1. The trim removed 6 bases at V and 8 bases at J, leaving 10 bases unmatched. Germline V lookup: CDR1 KGHSH, CDR2 LQKENI. The CDR3 sequence is 15 residues long.

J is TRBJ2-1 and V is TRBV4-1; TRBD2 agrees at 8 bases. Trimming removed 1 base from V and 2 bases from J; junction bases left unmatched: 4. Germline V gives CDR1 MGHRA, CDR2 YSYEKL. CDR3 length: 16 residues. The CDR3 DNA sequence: TGCGCCAGCAGCCAAGGGCTCGGGGGGGCCTACAATGAGCAGTTCTTC. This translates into CASSQGLGGAYNEQFF.

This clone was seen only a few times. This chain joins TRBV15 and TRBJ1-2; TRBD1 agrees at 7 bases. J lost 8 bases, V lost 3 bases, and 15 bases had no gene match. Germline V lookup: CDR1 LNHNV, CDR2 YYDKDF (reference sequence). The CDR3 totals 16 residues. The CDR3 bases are TGTGCCACCAGCAGTCCCCGGGACAGCCTAACTATGGGCTACACCTTC. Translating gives CATSSPRDSLTMGYTF.

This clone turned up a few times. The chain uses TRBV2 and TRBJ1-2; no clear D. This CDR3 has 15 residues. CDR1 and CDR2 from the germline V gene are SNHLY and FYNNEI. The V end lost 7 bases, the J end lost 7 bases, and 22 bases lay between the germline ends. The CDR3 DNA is TGTGCCAGCAAGACGAAATATTTGGCCCTCTCTGGCTACACCTTC. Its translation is CASKTKYLALSGYTF.

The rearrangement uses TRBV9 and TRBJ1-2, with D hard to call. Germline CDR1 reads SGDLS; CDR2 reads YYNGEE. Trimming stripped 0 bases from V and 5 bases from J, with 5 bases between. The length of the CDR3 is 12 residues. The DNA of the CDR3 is TGTGCCAGCAGCGTAGGGGGATATGGCTACACCTTC. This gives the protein CASSVGGYGYTF.

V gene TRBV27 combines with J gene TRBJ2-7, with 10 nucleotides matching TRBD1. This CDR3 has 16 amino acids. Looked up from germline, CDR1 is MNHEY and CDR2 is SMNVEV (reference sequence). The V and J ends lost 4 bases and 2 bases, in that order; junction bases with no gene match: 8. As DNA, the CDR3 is TGTGCCAGCAGTTCCGTGACAGGGGGCGCGACCTACGAGCAGTACGTC. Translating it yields CASSSVTGGATYEQYV.